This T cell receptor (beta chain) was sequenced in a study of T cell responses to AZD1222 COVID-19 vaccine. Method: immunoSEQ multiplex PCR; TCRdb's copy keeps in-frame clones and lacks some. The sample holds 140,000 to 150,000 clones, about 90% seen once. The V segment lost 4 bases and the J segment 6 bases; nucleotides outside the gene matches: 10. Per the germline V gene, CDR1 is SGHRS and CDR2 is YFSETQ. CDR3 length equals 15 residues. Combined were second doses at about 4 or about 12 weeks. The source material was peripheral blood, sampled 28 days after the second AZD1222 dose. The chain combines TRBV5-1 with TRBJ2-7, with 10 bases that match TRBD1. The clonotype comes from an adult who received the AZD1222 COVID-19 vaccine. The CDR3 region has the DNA TGCGCCAGCAGCGACACCGGGACAGGGGTCCGCGAGCAGTACTTC. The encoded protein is CASSDTGTGVREQYF.